Below are 21 T cell receptor beta chains sequenced from a single sample in a study of control samples from healthy donors and cancer patients. Sequenced by immunoSEQ multiplex PCR; TCRdb stores in-frame clones only, minus some. The sample includes 100,000 or so clones, around 89% of them seen just once. Sequencing used blood. The origin of the receptors is a man in his thirties or forties in good health.

This clone was counted once. The chain combines TRBV6-5 with TRBJ2-3; 8 nucleotides line up with TRBD1. Germline CDR1 and CDR2: MNHEY and SVGAGI. J gave up 3 bases and V 7 bases, and 6 bases lay outside the gene matches. The CDR3 has 14 residues. CDR3 bases: TGTGCCAGCAACCGACGACAGGGGACAGATACGCAGTATTTT. It encodes CASNRRQGTDTQYF.

The chain carries TRBV14 and TRBJ2-1; D is possibly TRBD2 (5 bases). The V gene lost 1 base and the J gene lost 6 bases, with 13 bases spanning the gap. Germline lookup yields CDR1 SGHDN and CDR2 FVKESK. This CDR3 has 15 amino acids. CDR3 residues: CASSQGAETSNEQFF. CDR3 in DNA: TGTGCCAGCAGCCAAGGAGCGGAAACATCCAATGAGCAGTTCTTC.

The chain's CDR3 is CASSPGGNEQFF. CDR3 DNA: TGTGCCAGCAGCCCCGGGGGGAATGAGCAGTTCTTC. J is TRBJ2-1 and V is TRBV7-9; 7 nucleotides line up with TRBD2. The CDR3 extends over 12 amino acids. J was trimmed by 7 bases and V by 5 bases; bases with no gene match: 2. In germline, CDR1 is SEHNR, CDR2 FQNEAQ (reference sequence).

The chain joins TRBV6-5 to TRBJ1-1; 11 bases agree with TRBD1. Germline V CDR1 and CDR2: MNHEY, SVGAGI. This CDR3 spans 15 amino acids. With 4 bases clipped from V and 4 bases from J, the junction kept 5 bases outside the gene matches. The CDR3 here is CASSFRGTGGTEAFF. Written as DNA, the CDR3 is TGTGCCAGCAGTTTTAGAGGGACAGGGGGCACTGAAGCTTTCTTT.

The chain recombines TRBV28 with TRBJ1-1, with D unresolved. The CDR3 has 11 amino acids. The V and J ends lost 5 bases and 10 bases respectively, with 11 bases between them. Per the germline V gene, CDR1 is MDHEN and CDR2 is SYDVKM. CDR3 sequence: CASSGRAGAFF. Here the CDR3 DNA reads TGTGCCAGCAGTGGAAGGGCAGGAGCTTTCTTT.

The J gene is TRBJ2-5, the V gene TRBV5-1; possibly TRBD1 for D (5 bases). This CDR3 has 16 residues. Trimming took 1 base from V and 2 from J, leaving 15 bases between them. Germline loops: CDR1 SGHRS, CDR2 YFSETQ. CDR3 sequence: CASSLSPDSRQETQYF. The CDR3 DNA reads TGCGCCAGCAGCTTGTCTCCAGACAGCCGGCAAGAGACCCAGTACTTC.

This clone came up once. This chain uses TRBV6-2 or TRBV6-3 with TRBJ2-2; possibly TRBD2 for D (5 bases). V shed 3 bases and J shed 6 bases, with 5 bases lying between them. Germline loops: CDR1 MNHEY, CDR2 SVGEGT. This CDR3 spans 12 amino acids. CDR3 in DNA: TGTGCCAGCAGTTATAGCGCCGGGGAGCTGTTTTTT. This sequence encodes CASSYSAGELFF.

The table lists this clone with a count of one. The chain links TRBV4-1 to TRBJ1-1; TRBD1 matches at 8 bases. The V gene end was trimmed by 0 bases and the J gene end by 0 bases; junction bases not matched to a gene: 9. The germline V gene encodes CDR1 MGHRA and CDR2 YSYEKL. CDR3 length: 18 residues. This CDR3 reads CASSQDSKDRVLNTEAFF. DNA of the CDR3: TGCGCCAGCAGCCAAGATTCCAAGGACAGGGTATTGAACACTGAAGCTTTCTTT.

The chain is built from TRBV28 and TRBJ2-5; 13 bases align to TRBD2. The CDR3 covers 18 residues. In germline, CDR1 is MDHEN, CDR2 SYDVKM. Unmatched junction bases numbered 11, after V lost 5 bases and J lost 2 bases. The CDR3 is CASSKTSGRSLNQETQYF. DNA for the CDR3: TGTGCCAGCAGTAAGACTAGCGGGAGGTCTTTAAATCAAGAGACCCAGTACTTC.

The V call is TRBV15, the J call TRBJ1-2; a weak D match, TRBD1 (6 bases). Germline V CDR1 and CDR2: LNHNV, YYDKDF (reference sequence). Deletions cut 0 bases from V and 4 bases from J, with 12 bases between. This CDR3 has 15 amino acids. Here the CDR3 reads CATSRDPGQSYGYTF. The CDR3 DNA reads TGTGCCACCAGCAGAGATCCCGGACAGAGCTATGGCTACACCTTC.

V usage is TRBV5-6 and J usage is TRBJ2-1, with D perhaps TRBD1 (5 bases). The CDR3 contains 13 residues. CDR1 and CDR2 from the germline V gene are SGHDT and YYEEEE. V lost 0 bases and J 9 bases, leaving 10 bases between the germline ends. CDR3 loop: CASSLGAGSEQFF. The CDR3 DNA is TGTGCCAGCAGCTTGGGGGCAGGGTCTGAGCAGTTCTTC.

The chain joins TRBV4-1 to TRBJ1-1; no definite D call. Germline values: CDR1 MGHRA, CDR2 YSYEKL. The CDR3 is made up of 15 amino acids. Trimming took off 2 bases at V and 1 base at J, with 11 bases between the two ends. The CDR3 spells CASSQLTGGNTEAFF. CDR3 sequence (DNA): TGCGCCAGCAGCCAACTTACTGGTGGGAACACTGAAGCTTTCTTT.

This chain links TRBV7-2 with TRBJ2-3; 8 nucleotides align to TRBD1. The junction had 2 bases not matched to a gene; V was cut back by 2 bases and J by 4 bases. Germline V CDR1 and CDR2: SGHTA, FQGNSA. The CDR3 spans 14 residues. The CDR3 nucleotides read TGTGCCAGCAGCTTACAGGGGGCCGCAGATACGCAGTATTTT. Protein product: CASSLQGAADTQYF.

The chain combines TRBV5-4 with TRBJ1-3, with a possible D match to TRBD1 (6 bases). Trimming took off 3 bases at V and 4 bases at J, with 8 bases between the two ends. The V gene's germline CDR1 is SGHNT and CDR2 YYREEE (reference sequence). The CDR3 totals 13 residues. CDR3 region: CASSYGQGNTIYF. The CDR3 coding sequence is TGTGCCAGCAGCTACGGACAGGGAAACACCATATATTTT.

V gene TRBV7-9 combines with J gene TRBJ2-5; D is possibly TRBD2 (5 bases). The V end lost 5 bases, the J end lost 1 base, and 8 bases lay between the germline ends. The CDR3 runs to 13 residues. Germline V CDR1 and CDR2: SEHNR, FQNEAQ (reference sequence). CDR3 protein: CASSPRAQETQYF. CDR3 nucleotides: TGTGCCAGCAGCCCGAGGGCCCAAGAGACCCAGTACTTC. Looking up the rest from reference TRBV7-9 and TRBJ2-5 gives the full variable domain: DTGVSQNPRHKITKRGQNVTFRCDPISEHNRLYWYRQTLGQGPEFLTYFQNEAQLEKSRLLSDRFSAERPKGSFSTLEIQRTEQGDSAMYLCASSPRAQETQYFGPGTRLLVL.

This chain connects TRBV5-8 to TRBJ2-2; 7 positions match TRBD1. The germline V gene encodes CDR1 SGHTS and CDR2 YDEGEE. The CDR3 is made up of 15 amino acids. Unmatched junction bases numbered 8, after V lost 4 bases and J lost 5 bases. The CDR3 nucleotides are TGTGCCAGCAGCCGACGGACAGGATGGACCGGGGAGCTGTTTTTT. Protein product: CASSRRTGWTGELFF.

The chain links TRBV5-1 to TRBJ2-3, with 7 bases identical to TRBD1. After removal of 0 bases from V and 4 bases from J, the junction contained 8 bases not matched to a gene. This CDR3 is 16 amino acids long. Per germline, CDR1 SGHRS and CDR2 YFSETQ. The CDR3 here is CASSLAIKGASDTQYF. CDR3 nucleotide sequence: TGCGCCAGCAGCTTGGCCATAAAGGGGGCTTCAGATACGCAGTATTTT.

V gene TRBV19 combines with J gene TRBJ1-1; TRBD1 matches 7 bases. Germline-derived CDR1 and CDR2 are LNHDA and SQIVND (reference sequence). The CDR3 is 17 amino acids. After removal of 5 bases from V and 0 bases from J, the junction contained 12 bases not matched to a gene. CDR3 nucleotide sequence: TGTGCCAGTAGTGCCTACCCTCAGGGGGGGATGAACACTGAAGCTTTCTTT. Its protein product is CASSAYPQGGMNTEAFF.

The rearrangement uses TRBV6-4 and TRBJ2-3, with TRBD1 matching over 7 bases. The germline V gene has CDR1 MRHNA and CDR2 SNTAGT. The CDR3 loop spans 15 amino acids. V lost 6 bases, J lost 3 bases, and 9 bases stayed unmatched. CDR3 bases: TGTGCCAGCAGCCCCAGACAGGGTGGGACAGATACGCAGTATTTT. Translated: CASSPRQGGTDTQYF.

This chain connects TRBV7-3 to TRBJ2-3; D uncertain. CDR3 length equals 13 residues. Germline CDR1 is SGHTA and CDR2 is FQGTGA. The V end was cut by 2 bases, the J end by 4 bases, with 7 bases between. CDR3 amino acids: CASSLQGSDTQYF. The CDR3 coding sequence is TGTGCCAGCAGCTTACAAGGTTCAGATACGCAGTATTTT.

The chain couples TRBV27 to TRBJ2-1, with TRBD1 matching over 7 bases. Germline loops: CDR1 MNHEY, CDR2 SMNVEV (reference sequence). The CDR3 totals 14 residues. Trimming removed 3 bases from V and 3 bases from J; junction bases left unmatched: 2. CDR3 in DNA: TGTGCCAGCAGTTTCAGGGGGATCTACAATGAGCAGTTCTTC. Translation: CASSFRGIYNEQFF.